Included here is one T cell receptor (beta chain) sequence, with context. Its antigen specificity is not known. Per-nucleotide qualities are absent, and no much larger clonotype sits a single base away. In light of the paper, this sample's time point label describes: baseline before first vaccination. Samples from vaccinated people were obtained from the UK trials COV001 and COV002, which included a single-blind randomized controlled phase 2/3 trial of AZD1222 (ChAdOx1 nCoV-19) in healthy adults. Trial participant PBMC samples were collected at day 0 and day 28 after the second dose for TCRbeta chain sequencing. This entry belongs to a study of T cell responses to AZD1222 COVID-19 vaccine (TCRdb year 2021). At the level of the whole study: AZD1222 recipients with second doses at about 4 weeks or about 12 weeks were pooled, because spike-specific TCR depth and breadth did not differ between schedules. A total of about 230 trial participants underwent TCR sequencing, of whom about 200 received two doses of AZD1222 and about 25 received two doses of the MenACWY control vaccine. Trial participants were enrolled by age into subgroups of 18-55, 56-69 and 70-plus years, and around 140, 26 and 57 TCR-sequenced participants, respectively, were included in these subgroups.

Summary of the overall study and its limitations: Conclusions about previously exposed vaccinees are limited, since just five to seven AZD1222 recipients were seropositive for SARS-CoV-2 at baseline. The vaccine-associated CD4 TCRs covered the entire spike protein, and the dominant responses fell in regions 160-218 and 743-854. Because no day 14 peak-response samples were available, repertoires were characterized only after the peak T cell response. Epitopes outside the regions mutated in the B.1.351 and B.1.1.7 variants were reportedly recognized by nearly half of the unique spike-specific TCRs. After two AZD1222 doses, spike-specific TCR breadth and depth were significantly higher than at day 0 and than in MenACWY recipients. The 56-69-year group was small, and its depth increase did not reach significance, likely because of low power. Most participants were white British and females outnumbered males, and the authors suggested that clonal diversity may have been underestimated.

The CDR3 regions of human TCRbeta chains were analyzed by immunosequencing. Turning to the authors' computational methods: TCRs in the repertoires were compared against a reference library of SARS-CoV-2-specific TCRs that had been generated with the MIRA antigen-specificity platform. Breadth was defined as the fraction of unique TCRs that were SARS-CoV-2-associated, and depth was defined as the fraction of total T cells that were SARS-CoV-2-associated. Each spike-specific TCR was assigned to its reactive spike region and to a CD4 or CD8 class using the MIRA data. Log10-transformed breadth and depth values were compared by one-way ANOVA with Sidak's multiple comparisons tests. Held by TCRdb, this immuneACCESS table contains in-frame sequences only and omits some clones. Under half of the omission traces to an unresolved V gene where checked; the cause of the rest is unknown. The V and J calls and clone size were taken over from that table, and D and trimming were inferred from the DNA. The sample table holds 20,000 to 25,000 clones, of which roughly 82% were seen once. The ten largest clones take up around 46% of the sample.

This specimen was peripheral blood, taken on day 0 of AZD1222 vaccination. This clonotype originated in an adult in good health.

The DNA sequence is TGTGCCAGCAGCTTAAGCCTACAGACGGAGACCCAGTACTTC. It is translated as CASSLSLQTETQYF. The V and J segments used are TRBV7-6 and TRBJ2-5, with no reliable assignment of the D segment. The CDR3 spans 14 residues, from the cysteine through the phenylalanine. Just CDR3 DNA is preserved here, 42 bases in frame from base 1. The germline V gene gives CDR1 as SGHVS and CDR2 as FNYEAQ. V drops 2 bases and J drops 5 bases, leaving 12 bases in between.